This T cell receptor (beta chain) was obtained from a study of shared clonotypes between healthy human individuals. The overall study: Per-donor plates numbered three CD4 naive, three CD4 memory, two CD8 naive and one CD8 memory.

Assay used: immunoSEQ multiplex PCR; TCRdb lists only in-frame clones, some missing. Among over a million clones, 60% to 80% were seen once, and the ten largest hold roughly 1.5%. Germline lookup yields CDR1 SSHAT and CDR2 FNYEAQ (reference sequence). The CDR3 sequence is 16 residues long. In the case of this clone: At one end, the junction sequence differs from germline, possibly due to a read error.

The receptor was isolated from a man aged 18 to 30 in good health. The sample was memory CD4+ T cells sorted from blood. Subset specified: CD45RA-negative fraction. The chain joins TRBV7-7 to TRBJ2-3; 13 bases map to TRBD2. The CDR3 DNA is TGTGCTAGCAGCCAAGGGACTAGCGGGGGCACAGATACGCAGTATTTT. It encodes CASSQGTSGGTDTQYF.